The 22 T cell receptor beta chains presented below share a single source sample, sequenced in a study of blood T cell repertoires in COVID-19. The method was immunoSEQ multiplex PCR; TCRdb's version includes in-frame clones alone and lacks a portion of them. The sample includes 210,000 or so clones, 88% of them seen just once. The sequenced sample was peripheral blood. The source of these receptors is a woman aged 60-75 years with acute or convalescent COVID-19.

The rearrangement links TRBV2 to TRBJ2-2; a weak D match, TRBD2 (5 bases). CDR1 SNHLY and CDR2 FYNNEI come from the germline V gene. This CDR3 has 13 amino acids. Trimming stripped 1 base from V and 7 bases from J, with 7 bases between. CDR3 sequence reads: CASSEEGSGELFF. The DNA for the CDR3 is TGTGCCAGCAGTGAAGAAGGGAGCGGGGAGCTGTTTTTT.

This clone was found once. V and J are TRBV29-1 and TRBJ2-7; 8 bases fit TRBD2. Unmatched junction bases numbered 8, after V lost 6 bases and J lost 4 bases. The CDR3 is 13 amino acids. Germline loops: CDR1 SQVTM, CDR2 ANQGSEA. The CDR3 DNA reads TGCAGCGTAATCGGGGGGGGCGCGTACGAGCAGTACTTC. It yields the protein CSVIGGGAYEQYF.

The chain couples TRBV6-1 to TRBJ2-7, with 10 bases fitting TRBD1. The CDR3 has 15 amino acids. CDR1 MNHNS and CDR2 SASEGT come from the germline V gene. Trimming took 2 bases from V and 2 from J; bases not matched to a gene: 3. CDR3 in amino acids: CASSESDRGPYEQYF. CDR3 DNA sequence: TGTGCCAGCAGTGAATCTGACAGGGGGCCCTACGAGCAGTACTTC.

The chain employs TRBV5-4 and TRBJ1-4, with 9 nucleotides matching TRBD1. The length of the CDR3 is 15 residues. V was clipped by 9 bases and J by 10 bases; unmatched bases: 16. The germline V gene encodes CDR1 SGHNT and CDR2 YYREEE (reference sequence). In nucleotides, the CDR3 is TGTGCCACGCATGTAGGCGGAGGACAGGGGAGAAAACTGTTTTTT. Translation: CATHVGGGQGRKLFF. Based on the CDR3 plus reference TRBV5-4 and TRBJ1-4, the full variable domain is ETGVTQSPTHLIKTRGQQVTLRCSSQSGHNTVSWYQQALGQGPQFIFQYYREEENGRGNFPPRFSGLQFPNYSSELNVNALELDDSALYLCATHVGGGQGRKLFFGSGTQLSVL.

The chain uses TRBV4-2 and TRBJ2-3; D is unresolved. The CDR3 loop spans 12 amino acids. The ends were cut back, 4 bases at V and 2 bases at J, with 4 bases in the middle. CDR1 and CDR2 (germline): LGHNA, YNFKEQ. The CDR3 region has the DNA TGTGCCAGCAGCCTTCACACAGATACGCAGTATTTT. Amino acid sequence: CASSLHTDTQYF.

This rearrangement joins TRBV6-5 to TRBJ1-5; D is uncertain. V was cut by 2 bases and J by 1 base, with 3 bases left in between. Germline assignment: CDR1 MNHEY and CDR2 SVGAGI. The CDR3 is made up of 13 amino acids. The CDR3 reads CASSYQSNQPQHF. The CDR3 DNA sequence: TGTGCCAGCAGTTACCAGAGCAATCAGCCCCAGCATTTT.

The chain's CDR3 is CASSYGEYGKNIQYF. Written as DNA, the CDR3 is TGTGCCAGCAGTTACGGGGAATACGGTAAAAACATTCAGTACTTC. The J gene is TRBJ2-4, the V gene TRBV28; D is perhaps TRBD2 (5 bases). Germline V gene lookup returns CDR1 MDHEN and CDR2 SYDVKM. CDR3 size: 15 residues. Trimming took 4 bases from V and 4 from J, leaving 14 bases between them.

The genes are TRBV24-1 and TRBJ2-5; tentative D call: TRBD2 (6 bases). V lost 2 bases and J 10 bases, leaving 7 bases between the germline ends. The germline CDR1 and CDR2 sequences are KGHDR and SFDVKD. The CDR3 loop spans 11 amino acids. CDR3 sequence reads: CATSDWGDQYF. CDR3 DNA sequence: TGTGCCACCAGTGATTGGGGGGACCAGTACTTC.

V gene TRBV21-1 combines with J gene TRBJ2-1; the table calls TRBD2, which could not be checked here. TRBV21-1 represents a pseudogene. CDR3 length equals 16 residues. The CDR3 nucleotides read TGTGCCAGCAGCAAAGCACTAGCGGGAGTTCATAATGAGCAGTTCTTC. Translating gives CASSKALAGVHNEQFF.

V usage is TRBV5-1 and J usage is TRBJ2-2, with a weak D call TRBD1 (6 bases). Trimming took off 5 bases at V and 0 bases at J, with 8 bases between the two ends. The germline V gene has CDR1 SGHRS and CDR2 YFSETQ. The CDR3 spans 14 residues. CDR3 DNA: TGCGCCAGCAGAAGGACAGCGAACACCGGGGAGCTGTTTTTT. Translated, it gives CASRRTANTGELFF. Full variable domain (rest looked up from reference TRBV5-1 and TRBJ2-2): KAGVTQTPRYLIKTRGQQVTLSCSPISGHRSVSWYQQTPGQGLQFLFEYFSETQRNKGNFPGRFSGRQFSNSRSEMNVSTLELGDSALYLCASRRTANTGELFFGEGSRLTVL.

This chain connects TRBV11-3 to TRBJ2-5, with D tentatively TRBD1 (6 bases). With 2 bases removed from V and 2 bases from J, the gap between germline ends came to 9 bases. Germline V gene data show CDR1 as SGHNT and CDR2 as YENEEA. CDR3 size: 14 residues. CDR3 in amino acids: CASSLSTGQETQYF. CDR3 nucleotides: TGTGCCAGCAGCTTATCGACAGGACAAGAGACCCAGTACTTC.

This clone came up once. This chain uses TRBV6-2 or TRBV6-3 with TRBJ1-2, with D unresolved. V lost 6 bases to trimming and J lost 5 bases, with 10 bases between them. There are 12 residues in the CDR3. The germline V gene encodes CDR1 MNHEY and CDR2 SVGEGT. The CDR3: CASSPSLYGYTF. The DNA of the CDR3 is TGTGCCAGCAGCCCCTCCCTGTATGGCTACACCTTC.

The gene calls are TRBV28 and TRBJ2-7; weak D call: TRBD1 (5 bases). In germline, CDR1 is MDHEN, CDR2 SYDVKM. The CDR3 consists of 13 residues. V lost 5 bases to trimming and J lost 0 bases, with 8 bases between them. This chain's CDR3 is CASSHQGSYEQYF. For the CDR3, the DNA is TGTGCCAGCAGTCACCAGGGCTCCTACGAGCAGTACTTC.

The chain links TRBV13 to TRBJ1-4, with TRBD1 matching 9 bases. J gave up 10 bases and V 5 bases, and 8 bases lay outside the gene matches. CDR3 size: 14 residues. From germline, CDR1 is PRHDT and CDR2 FYEKMQ (reference sequence). In nucleotides, the CDR3 is TGTGCCAGCAGCCCAGGACAGGGGTCAGGAAAACTGTTTTTT. Translated, it gives CASSPGQGSGKLFF. Supplemented by reference TRBV13 and TRBJ1-4, the full variable domain reads AAGVIQSPRHLIKEKRETATLKCYPIPRHDTVYWYQQGPGQDPQFLISFYEKMQSDKGSIPDRFSAQQFSDYHSELNMSSLELGDSALYFCASSPGQGSGKLFFGSGTQLSVL.

This clone has just a few counts. This CDR3 is CASSPRQGWKPYEQYF. The DNA for the CDR3 is TGTGCCAGTAGTCCCCGACAGGGTTGGAAGCCCTACGAGCAGTACTTC. The chain links TRBV19 to TRBJ2-7; TRBD1 agrees at 7 bases. The germline gives CDR1 LNHDA, CDR2 SQIVND (reference sequence). The V segment lost 5 bases and the J segment 2 bases; nucleotides outside the gene matches: 12. The CDR3 spans 16 residues.

The rearrangement joins TRBV28 to TRBJ2-7, with 7 bases identical to TRBD2. V lost 7 bases, J lost 4 bases, and 10 bases stayed unmatched. Per the germline V gene, CDR1 is MDHEN and CDR2 is SYDVKM. The length of the CDR3 is 14 residues. CDR3 region: CASTPQASGYEQYF. The CDR3 region has the DNA TGTGCCAGCACCCCTCAGGCTAGCGGATACGAGCAGTACTTC.

This chain uses TRBV21-1 with TRBJ1-3; the table's D call, TRBD1, has no DNA check behind it. TRBV21-1 has pseudogene status. The CDR3 length is 19 residues. The CDR3 coding sequence is TGTGCCAGCAGCAAAGTGGAAGACAGGGAATTTAGCTCTGGAAACACCATATATTTT. It yields the protein CASSKVEDREFSSGNTIYF.

This chain connects TRBV28 to TRBJ2-5; the match to TRBD2 covers 7 bases. The CDR3 extends over 16 amino acids. CDR1 MDHEN and CDR2 SYDVKM come from the germline V gene. V lost 3 bases, J lost 5 bases, and 12 bases stayed unmatched. The CDR3 DNA is TGTGCCAGCAGTTTGATTCGCGCGGGAGCGAAGGAGACCCAGTACTTC. Its translation is CASSLIRAGAKETQYF.

CDR3 protein: CASSIGQGLASNTEAFF. The CDR3 DNA reads as TGTGCCAGTAGTATAGGACAGGGGCTAGCCTCGAACACTGAAGCTTTCTTT. The chain links TRBV19 to TRBJ1-1; 8 bases match TRBD1. J was trimmed by 1 base and V by 1 base; bases with no gene match: 8. The germline CDR1 and CDR2 sequences are LNHDA and SQIVND (reference sequence). This CDR3 contains 17 residues.

The V call is TRBV7-9, the J call TRBJ2-2; 12 positions match TRBD2. Germline CDR1 and CDR2: SEHNR and FQNEAQ (reference sequence). The length of the CDR3 is 16 residues. The V gene end was trimmed by 10 bases and the J gene end by 0 bases; junction bases not matched to a gene: 6. The CDR3: CANPSGRASNTGELFF. The CDR3 DNA is TGTGCCAACCCTAGCGGGAGGGCCTCGAACACCGGGGAGCTGTTTTTT.

The chain employs TRBV6-2 or TRBV6-3 and TRBJ2-7, with 14 bases lining up with TRBD2. Trimming cost V 6 bases and J 4 bases; bases outside gene matches: 8. The germline CDR1 and CDR2 sequences are MNHEY and SVGEGT. This CDR3 has 16 residues. This chain's CDR3 is CASSSGLAGDGYEQYF. CDR3 in DNA: TGTGCCAGCAGCTCGGGACTAGCGGGAGATGGATACGAGCAGTACTTC.

This chain uses TRBV4-2 with TRBJ2-1, with D unclear. V was trimmed by 0 bases and J by 5 bases, leaving 8 bases between them. The length of the CDR3 is 14 residues. CDR1 and CDR2 (germline): LGHNA, YNFKEQ. The CDR3, as DNA: TGTGCCAGCAGCCAAGAAACACCCCACAATGAGCAGTTCTTC. Its translation: CASSQETPHNEQFF.